This T cell receptor (beta chain) was recorded in a study of OX40 agonist ivuxolimab in advanced cancers. CDR1 and CDR2 from the germline V gene are MDHEN and SYDVKM. The length of the CDR3 is 12 residues. The V and J ends lost 3 bases and 2 bases respectively, with 5 bases between them. Measured with immunoSEQ multiplex PCR; TCRdb has only the in-frame clones, and not every one. This sample has some 81,000 clones, with around 85% found just once. V usage is TRBV28 and J usage is TRBJ2-7; D is unclear. The sample here was CD4+ or CD8+ T cells sorted from blood, taken in a trial of the OX40 agonist ivuxolimab. The clonotype originates from an adult with an advanced solid tumor such as melanoma, head and neck, liver or kidney cancer. The CDR3 region is CASSLPAYEQYF. CDR3 bases: TGTGCCAGCAGTTTGCCGGCCTACGAGCAGTACTTC.